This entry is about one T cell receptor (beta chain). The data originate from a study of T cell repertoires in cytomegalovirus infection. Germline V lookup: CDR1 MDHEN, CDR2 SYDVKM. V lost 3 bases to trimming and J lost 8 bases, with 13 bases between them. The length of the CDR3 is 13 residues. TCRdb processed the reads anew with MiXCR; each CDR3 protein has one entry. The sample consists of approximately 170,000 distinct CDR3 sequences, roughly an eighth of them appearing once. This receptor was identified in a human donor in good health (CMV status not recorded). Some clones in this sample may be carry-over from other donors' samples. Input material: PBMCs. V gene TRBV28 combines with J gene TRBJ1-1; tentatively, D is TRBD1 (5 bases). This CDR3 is CASSFPGSWEAFF. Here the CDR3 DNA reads TGTGCCAGCAGTTTCCCAGGGTCCTGGGAAGCTTTCTTT.